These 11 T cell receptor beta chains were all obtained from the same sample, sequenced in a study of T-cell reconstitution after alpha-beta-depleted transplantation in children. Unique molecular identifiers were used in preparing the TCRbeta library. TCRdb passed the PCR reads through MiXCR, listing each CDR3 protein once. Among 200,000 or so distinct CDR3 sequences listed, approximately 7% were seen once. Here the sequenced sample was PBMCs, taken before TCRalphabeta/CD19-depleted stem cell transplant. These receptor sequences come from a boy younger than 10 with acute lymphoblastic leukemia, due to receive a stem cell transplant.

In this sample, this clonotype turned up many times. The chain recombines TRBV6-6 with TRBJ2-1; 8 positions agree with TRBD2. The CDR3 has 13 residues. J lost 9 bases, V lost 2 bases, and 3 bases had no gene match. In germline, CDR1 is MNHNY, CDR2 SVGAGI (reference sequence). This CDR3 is CASSYRAGGEQFF. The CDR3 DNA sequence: TGTGCCAGCAGTTACCGGGCGGGAGGTGAGCAGTTCTTC.

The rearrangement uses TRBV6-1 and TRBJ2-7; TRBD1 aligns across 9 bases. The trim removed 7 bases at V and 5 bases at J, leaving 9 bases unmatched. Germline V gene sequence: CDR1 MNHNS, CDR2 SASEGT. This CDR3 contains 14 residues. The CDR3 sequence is CASKTRDRVNEQYF. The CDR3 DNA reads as TGTGCCAGCAAGACCCGGGACAGGGTAAACGAGCAGTACTTC.

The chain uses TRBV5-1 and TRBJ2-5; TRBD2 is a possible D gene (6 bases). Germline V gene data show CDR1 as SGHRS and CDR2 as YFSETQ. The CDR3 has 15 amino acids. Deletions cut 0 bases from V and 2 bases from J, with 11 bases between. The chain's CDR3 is CASSLGASEQETQYF. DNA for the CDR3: TGCGCCAGCAGCTTGGGGGCTAGCGAACAAGAGACCCAGTACTTC.

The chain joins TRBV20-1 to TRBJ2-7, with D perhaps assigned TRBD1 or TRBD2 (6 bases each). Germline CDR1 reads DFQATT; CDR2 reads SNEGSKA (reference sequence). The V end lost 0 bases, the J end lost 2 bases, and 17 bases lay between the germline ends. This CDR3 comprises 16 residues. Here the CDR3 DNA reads TGCAGTGCTAGAGATCTCTTTGGCGGGACAACCTACGAGCAGTACTTC. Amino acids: CSARDLFGGTTYEQYF.

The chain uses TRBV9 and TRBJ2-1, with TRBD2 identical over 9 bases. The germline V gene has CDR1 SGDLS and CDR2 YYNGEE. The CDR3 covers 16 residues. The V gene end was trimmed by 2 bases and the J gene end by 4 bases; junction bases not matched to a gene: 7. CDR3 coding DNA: TGTGCCAGCAGCGTGACCGGACTAGCGCAATACAATGAGCAGTTCTTC. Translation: CASSVTGLAQYNEQFF.

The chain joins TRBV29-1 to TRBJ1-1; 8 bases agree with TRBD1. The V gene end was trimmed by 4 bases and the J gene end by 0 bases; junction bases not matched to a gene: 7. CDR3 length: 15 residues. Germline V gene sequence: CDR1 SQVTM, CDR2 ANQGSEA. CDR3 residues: CSVVWGTGLNTEAFF. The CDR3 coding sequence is TGCAGCGTTGTTTGGGGGACAGGTTTGAACACTGAAGCTTTCTTT.

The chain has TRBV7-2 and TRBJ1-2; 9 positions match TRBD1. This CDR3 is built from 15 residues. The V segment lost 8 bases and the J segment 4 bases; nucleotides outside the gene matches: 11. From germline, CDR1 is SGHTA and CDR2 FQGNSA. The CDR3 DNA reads TGTGCCAGCCAAACCGGGGACAGGGCTTTCTATGGCTACACCTTC. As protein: CASQTGDRAFYGYTF.

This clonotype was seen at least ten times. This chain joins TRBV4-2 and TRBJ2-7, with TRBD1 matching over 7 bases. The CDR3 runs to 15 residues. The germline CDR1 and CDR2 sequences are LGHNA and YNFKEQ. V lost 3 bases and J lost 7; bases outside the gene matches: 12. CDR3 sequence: CASSQTTGTLGEQYF. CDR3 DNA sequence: TGTGCCAGCAGCCAGACGACAGGGACATTGGGGGAGCAGTACTTC.

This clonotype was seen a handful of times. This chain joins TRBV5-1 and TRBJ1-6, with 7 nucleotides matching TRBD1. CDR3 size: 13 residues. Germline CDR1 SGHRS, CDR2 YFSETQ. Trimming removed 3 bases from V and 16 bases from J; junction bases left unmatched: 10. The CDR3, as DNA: TGCGCCAGCAGCTCAACAGGGGAATTGGCTCTCCACTTT. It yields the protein CASSSTGELALHF.

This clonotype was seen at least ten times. This CDR3 is CSARGGEPYEQYF. The CDR3 bases are TGCAGTGCTAGAGGAGGGGAACCCTACGAGCAGTACTTC. The chain joins TRBV20-1 to TRBJ2-7; TRBD1 or TRBD2 may be the D gene (5 bases each). This CDR3 is 13 amino acids long. V lost 1 base and J lost 2, with 9 bases in between. The germline CDR1 and CDR2 sequences are DFQATT and SNEGSKA (reference sequence).

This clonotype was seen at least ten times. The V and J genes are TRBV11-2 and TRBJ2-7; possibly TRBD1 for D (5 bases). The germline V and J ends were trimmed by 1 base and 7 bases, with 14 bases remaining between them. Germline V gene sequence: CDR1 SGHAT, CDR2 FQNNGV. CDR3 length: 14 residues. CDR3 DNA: TGTGCCAGCAGCTTAGGACAGCGAAGGTGGGAGCAGTACTTC. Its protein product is CASSLGQRRWEQYF.